This T cell receptor (beta chain) emerged from a study of shared clonotypes between healthy human individuals. The naive CD8 subset, CD45RO-negative cells positively selected for CCR7, excluded terminally differentiated effector memory CD45RA+ cells. Unmatched junction bases numbered 10, after V lost 6 bases and J lost 5 bases. Germline lookup yields CDR1 MDHEN and CDR2 SYDVKM. CDR3 length equals 15 residues. General study points: Sampling covered blood only; tissue repertoires likely differ.

Using immunoSEQ multiplex PCR, the repertoire was profiled, and TCRdb retains in-frame clones only, with some absent. Seen here are hundreds of thousands of clones, approximately 95% observed once, and the top ten hold around 0.11%. Concerning this clone: Its target is unknown.

The J gene is TRBJ2-7, the V gene TRBV28; 10 bases are shared with TRBD2. What was sequenced was naive CD8+ T cells sorted from blood. The source is a woman younger than 45 in good health. This chain's CDR3 is CASRGDSGRFDEQYF. Written as DNA, the CDR3 is TGTGCCAGCAGGGGGGATAGCGGGAGGTTCGACGAGCAGTACTTC.